Below, 17 T cell receptor beta chains from the same sample are listed, as sequenced in a study of PD-L1 blockade in urothelial cancer. Sequencing used immunoSEQ multiplex PCR; TCRdb keeps in-frame clones, though not all of them. The sample gives tens of thousands of clones, approximately 84% of which show up once; 5.8% is in the top ten. Material: PBMCs, obtained around atezolizumab (anti-PD-L1) treatment. These receptor sequences come from a man between 35 and 55 years old with urothelial cancer.

The gene calls are TRBV9 and TRBJ2-1; 7 nucleotides match TRBD2. The V gene's germline CDR1 is SGDLS and CDR2 YYNGEE. The CDR3 sequence is 17 residues long. The ends lost 0 bases at V and 5 bases at J; junction bases unmatched: 11. The CDR3 bases are TGTGCCAGCAGCGTAGCCCTGAGCGGGACTATGGACAATGAGCAGTTCTTC. It is translated as CASSVALSGTMDNEQFF.

The genes are TRBV7-2 and TRBJ2-2; 8 nucleotides agree with TRBD2. The CDR3 extends over 15 amino acids. CDR1 SGHTA and CDR2 FQGNSA come from the germline V gene. The ends lost 5 bases at V and 9 bases at J; junction bases unmatched: 11. This chain's CDR3 is CASSPIRSGRRELFF. CDR3 DNA: TGTGCCAGCAGCCCCATTCGGAGCGGGAGAAGGGAGCTGTTTTTT.

This clone has more than one count but fewer than ten. CDR3 loop: CSVFGRGRTEAFF. In DNA form, the CDR3 reads TGCAGCGTCTTTGGCCGCGGGAGGACTGAAGCTTTCTTT. The chain has TRBV29-1 and TRBJ1-1; no reliable D call. The CDR3 is 13 amino acids. CDR1 and CDR2 (germline): SQVTM, ANQGSEA. The V and J ends lost 6 bases and 5 bases respectively, with 16 bases between them.

The V gene is TRBV6-4, the J gene TRBJ1-4; D not resolved. This CDR3 region has 14 residues. The ends were cut back, 5 bases at V and 0 bases at J, with 7 bases in the middle. Germline V CDR1 and CDR2: MRHNA, SNTAGT. The CDR3 protein is CASSPSATNEKLFF. CDR3 DNA sequence: TGTGCCAGCAGTCCGAGTGCAACTAATGAAAAACTGTTTTTT.

V usage is TRBV15 and J usage is TRBJ1-5; D is ambiguous. Trimming removed 1 base from V and 4 bases from J, with 8 bases in between. The germline V gene has CDR1 LNHNV and CDR2 YYDKDF (reference sequence). There are 14 residues in the CDR3. CDR3 region: CATSRGQLNQPQHF. The DNA for the CDR3 is TGTGCCACCAGCAGAGGCCAGTTAAATCAGCCCCAGCATTTT.

This chain connects TRBV2 to TRBJ1-1, with D perhaps matching TRBD1 (5 bases). This CDR3 comprises 12 residues. Trimming stripped 7 bases from V and 6 bases from J, with 12 bases between. Looked up from germline, CDR1 is SNHLY and CDR2 is FYNNEI. The CDR3 region is CASKGEMAEAFF. The CDR3 nucleotides are TGTGCCAGCAAAGGGGAAATGGCTGAAGCTTTCTTT. Filled out from reference TRBV2 and TRBJ1-1, the complete variable domain reads EPEVTQTPSHQVTQMGQEVILRCVPISNHLYFYWYRQILGQKVEFLVSFYNNEISEKSEIFDDQFSVERPDGSNFTLKIRSTKLEDSAMYFCASKGEMAEAFFGQGTRLTVV.

The chain carries TRBV9 and TRBJ2-2; D remains ambiguous. The V gene's germline CDR1 is SGDLS and CDR2 YYNGEE. Trimming shortened V by 0 bases and J by 3 bases, and 6 bases separated the two germline ends. CDR3 length equals 14 residues. CDR3 nucleotides: TGTGCCAGCAGCGTAGCTCGCGACACCGGGGAGCTGTTTTTT. Translation: CASSVARDTGELFF. The variable domain in full, completed from reference TRBV9 and TRBJ2-2, reads DSGVTQTPKHLITATGQRVTLRCSPRSGDLSVYWYQQSLDQGLQFLIQYYNGEERAKGNILERFSAQQFPDLHSELNLSSLELGDSALYFCASSVARDTGELFFGEGSRLTVL.

The sample holds a few counts of this clone. The chain couples TRBV27 to TRBJ2-3; D uncertain. The germline gives CDR1 MNHEY, CDR2 SMNVEV (reference sequence). This CDR3 has 12 residues. Trimming took 3 bases from V and 6 from J, leaving 7 bases between them. The CDR3 sequence is CASSFMRDTQYF. In DNA, the CDR3 is TGTGCCAGCAGTTTCATGAGGGATACGCAGTATTTT.

V and J are TRBV19 and TRBJ1-2; no reliable D call. The ends were cut back, 7 bases at V and 8 bases at J, with 17 bases in the middle. The CDR3 contains 13 residues. Per the germline V gene, CDR1 is LNHDA and CDR2 is SQIVND (reference sequence). CDR3 DNA sequence: TGTGCCAGTACCCCTGGACTAAAGAGCGGCTACACCTTC. Amino acids: CASTPGLKSGYTF.

The table lists this clone with a count of one. The chain couples TRBV19 to TRBJ1-5, with 8 positions matching TRBD1. J was trimmed by 7 bases and V by 6 bases; bases with no gene match: 14. Germline V gene lookup returns CDR1 LNHDA and CDR2 SQIVND (reference sequence). CDR3 length: 16 amino acids. The DNA of the CDR3 is TGTGCCAGTAGCCGACAGGGGTCTGCGGGTCTCCAGCCCCAGCATTTT. Encoded protein: CASSRQGSAGLQPQHF.

This chain links TRBV6-5 with TRBJ2-2; 9 positions match TRBD1. The CDR3 length is 14 residues. The ends lost 6 bases at V and 2 bases at J; junction bases unmatched: 1. The germline V gene encodes CDR1 MNHEY and CDR2 SVGAGI. The CDR3 bases are TGTGCCAGCAGGGGACAGGGCAACACCGGGGAGCTGTTTTTT. The encoded protein is CASRGQGNTGELFF.

The chain recombines TRBV4-1 with TRBJ1-2; D gene unclear. CDR3 length: 15 residues. In germline, CDR1 is MGHRA, CDR2 YSYEKL. Between the trimmed V and J ends, which lost 4 bases and 6 bases, there was a span of 18 bases. CDR3 coding DNA: TGCGCCAGCAGCCCCAGTTCCCGAGAGCGGGATGGCTACACCTTC. It is translated as CASSPSSRERDGYTF.

Here the CDR3 reads CASRGTGKGEQYF. As DNA, the CDR3 is TGTGCCAGCAGGGGGACAGGGAAGGGCGAGCAGTACTTC. The chain combines TRBV6-1 with TRBJ2-7, with 9 nucleotides matching TRBD1. V shed 6 bases, J shed 6 bases, and the junction held 6 bases outside the gene matches. The CDR3 covers 13 residues. Germline CDR1 MNHNS, CDR2 SASEGT.

The chain employs TRBV7-3 and TRBJ2-2, with D possibly being TRBD2 (6 bases). CDR1 and CDR2 from the germline V gene are SGHTA and FQGTGA. There are 18 residues in the CDR3. With 4 bases removed from V and 0 bases from J, the gap between germline ends came to 18 bases. CDR3 sequence: CASSWGLSDSSNTGELFF. CDR3 nucleotide sequence: TGTGCCAGCAGCTGGGGACTGTCGGACTCTTCGAACACCGGGGAGCTGTTTTTT. The entire variable domain, with the rest obtained from reference TRBV7-3 and TRBJ2-2, is as follows: GAGVSQTPSNKVTEKGKYVELRCDPISGHTALYWYRQSLGQGPEFLIYFQGTGAADDSGLPNDRFFAVRPEGSVSTLKIQRTERGDSAVYLCASSWGLSDSSNTGELFFGEGSRLTVL.

The chain links TRBV28 to TRBJ2-7; 10 positions agree with TRBD1. With V trimmed by 6 bases and J by 0 bases, 14 bases remained unmatched. The CDR3 length is 18 residues. Germline V gene lookup returns CDR1 MDHEN and CDR2 SYDVKM. The CDR3 coding sequence is TGTGCCAGCAGCCCCGGCCGGGGGCGACAGGGGGCCTCCTACGAGCAGTACTTC. Translated, it gives CASSPGRGRQGASYEQYF.

This clone was counted a single time. The chain couples TRBV30 to TRBJ2-6; TRBD2 agrees at 11 bases. CDR1 is GTSNPN, CDR2 SVGIG, per germline (reference sequence). The CDR3 runs to 19 residues. V trimming: 5 bases; J trimming: 4 bases; junction bases outside the gene matches: 16. The CDR3 DNA reads as TGTGCCTGGGGTTCTCTTCTAGCGGGAGGCTTCCTCGGGGCCAACGTCCTGACTTTC. The encoded protein is CAWGSLLAGGFLGANVLTF.

The V and J genes are TRBV7-8 and TRBJ2-3; 14 bases are shared with TRBD2. The CDR3 extends over 20 amino acids. V lost 1 base to trimming and J lost 2 bases; unmatched junction nucleotides: 11. Germline CDR1 SGHVS, CDR2 FQNEAQ. The CDR3 reads CASSLGWTSGRSRDTDTQYF. The CDR3 coding sequence is TGTGCCAGCAGCTTAGGATGGACTAGCGGGAGGTCCAGGGACACAGATACGCAGTATTTT.